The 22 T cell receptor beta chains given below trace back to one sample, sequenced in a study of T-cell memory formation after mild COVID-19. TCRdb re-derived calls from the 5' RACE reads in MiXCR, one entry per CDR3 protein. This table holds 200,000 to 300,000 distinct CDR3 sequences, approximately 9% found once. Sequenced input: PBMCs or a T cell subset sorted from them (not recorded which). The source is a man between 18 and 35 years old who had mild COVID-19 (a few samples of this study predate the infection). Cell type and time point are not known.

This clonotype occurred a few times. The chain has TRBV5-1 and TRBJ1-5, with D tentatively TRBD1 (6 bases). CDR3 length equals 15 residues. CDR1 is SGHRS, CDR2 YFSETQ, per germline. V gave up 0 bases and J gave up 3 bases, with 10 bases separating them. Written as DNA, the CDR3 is TGCGCCAGCAGCTTGGCCGGGACATACAATCAGCCCCAGCATTTT. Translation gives CASSLAGTYNQPQHF.

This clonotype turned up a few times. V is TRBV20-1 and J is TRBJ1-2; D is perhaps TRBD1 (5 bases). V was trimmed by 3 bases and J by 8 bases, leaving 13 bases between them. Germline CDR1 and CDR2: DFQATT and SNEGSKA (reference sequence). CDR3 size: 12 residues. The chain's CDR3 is CSARGEGGGYTF. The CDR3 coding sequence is TGCAGTGCTAGGGGGGAGGGCGGAGGCTACACCTTC.

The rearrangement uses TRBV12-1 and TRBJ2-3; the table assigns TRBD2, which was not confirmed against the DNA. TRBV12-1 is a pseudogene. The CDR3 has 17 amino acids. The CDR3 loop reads CASSTTISGSLGDTQYF. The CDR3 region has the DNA TGTGCCAGCAGCACCACGATTAGCGGGTCCCTTGGGGATACGCAGTATTTT.

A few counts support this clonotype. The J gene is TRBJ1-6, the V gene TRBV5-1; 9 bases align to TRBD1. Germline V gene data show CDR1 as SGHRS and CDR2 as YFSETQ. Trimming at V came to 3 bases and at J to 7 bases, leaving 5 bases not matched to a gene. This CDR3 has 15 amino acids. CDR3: CASSSGQGSNSPLHF. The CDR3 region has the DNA TGCGCCAGCAGCTCGGGACAGGGAAGCAATTCACCCCTCCACTTT.

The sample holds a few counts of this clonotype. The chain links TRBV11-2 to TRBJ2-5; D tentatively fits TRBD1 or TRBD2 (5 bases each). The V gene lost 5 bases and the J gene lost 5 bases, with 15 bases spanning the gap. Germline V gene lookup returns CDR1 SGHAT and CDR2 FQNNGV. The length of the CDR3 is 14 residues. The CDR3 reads CASSDARGAETQYF. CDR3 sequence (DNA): TGTGCCAGCAGCGACGCACGGGGCGCCGAGACCCAGTACTTC.

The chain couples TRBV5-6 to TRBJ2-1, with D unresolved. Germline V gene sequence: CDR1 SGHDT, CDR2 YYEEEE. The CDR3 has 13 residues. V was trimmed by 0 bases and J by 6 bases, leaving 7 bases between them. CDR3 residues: CASSLENSNEQFF. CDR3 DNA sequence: TGTGCCAGCAGCTTGGAAAACAGCAATGAGCAGTTCTTC.

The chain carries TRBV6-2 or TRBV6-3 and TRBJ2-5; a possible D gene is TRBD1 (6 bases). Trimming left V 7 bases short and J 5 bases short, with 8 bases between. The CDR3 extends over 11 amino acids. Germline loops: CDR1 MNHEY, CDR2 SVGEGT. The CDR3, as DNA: TGTGCCAGCACCCAGGGGGAGACCCAGTACTTC. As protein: CASTQGETQYF.

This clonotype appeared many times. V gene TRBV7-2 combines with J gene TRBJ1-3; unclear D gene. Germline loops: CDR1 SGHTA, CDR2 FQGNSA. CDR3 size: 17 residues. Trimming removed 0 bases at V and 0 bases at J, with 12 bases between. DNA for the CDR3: TGTGCCAGCAGCTTAGCTGGGAACCGAAACTCTGGAAACACCATATATTTT. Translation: CASSLAGNRNSGNTIYF.

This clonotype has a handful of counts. CDR3 sequence: CASGGAGGAVGDTQYF. The CDR3 DNA reads as TGTGCCAGCGGAGGGGCGGGGGGGGCCGTGGGAGATACGCAGTATTTT. The chain uses TRBV12-3 or TRBV12-4 and TRBJ2-3, with TRBD2 identical over 9 bases. This CDR3 contains 16 residues. Trimming removed 8 bases from V and 5 bases from J; junction bases left unmatched: 14.

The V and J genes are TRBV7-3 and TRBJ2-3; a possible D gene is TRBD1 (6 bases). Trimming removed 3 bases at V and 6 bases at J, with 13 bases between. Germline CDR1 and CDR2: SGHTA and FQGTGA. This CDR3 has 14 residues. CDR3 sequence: CASSFSGAPDTQYF. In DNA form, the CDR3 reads TGTGCCAGCAGCTTTTCAGGGGCCCCGGATACGCAGTATTTT.

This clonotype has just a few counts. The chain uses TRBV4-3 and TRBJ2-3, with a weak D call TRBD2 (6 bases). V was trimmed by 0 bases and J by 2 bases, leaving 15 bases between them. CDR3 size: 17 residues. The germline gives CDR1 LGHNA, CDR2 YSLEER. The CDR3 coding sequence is TGCGCCAGCAGCCAAGATCGGTGGGACTGGCACACAGATACGCAGTATTTT. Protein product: CASSQDRWDWHTDTQYF.

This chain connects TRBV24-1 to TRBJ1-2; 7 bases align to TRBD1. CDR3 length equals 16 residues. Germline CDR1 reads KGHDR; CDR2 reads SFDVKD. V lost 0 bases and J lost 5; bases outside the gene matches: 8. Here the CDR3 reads CATSDLQAQGEYGYTF. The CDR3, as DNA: TGTGCCACCAGTGATTTGCAGGCCCAGGGGGAATATGGCTACACCTTC.

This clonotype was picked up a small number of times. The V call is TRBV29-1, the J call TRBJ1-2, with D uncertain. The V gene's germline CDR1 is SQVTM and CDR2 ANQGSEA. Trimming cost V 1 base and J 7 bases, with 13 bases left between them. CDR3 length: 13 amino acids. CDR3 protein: CSVEANSAFGYTF. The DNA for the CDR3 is TGCAGCGTTGAAGCAAATAGTGCTTTTGGCTACACCTTC.

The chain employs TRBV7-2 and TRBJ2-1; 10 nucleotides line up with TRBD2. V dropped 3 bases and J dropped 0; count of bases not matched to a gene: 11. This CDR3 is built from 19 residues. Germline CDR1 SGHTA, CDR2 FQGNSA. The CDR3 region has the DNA TGTGCCAGCAGCTTCCAAGTAGCGGGGGGACCCAGCTCCTACAATGAGCAGTTCTTC. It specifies CASSFQVAGGPSSYNEQFF.

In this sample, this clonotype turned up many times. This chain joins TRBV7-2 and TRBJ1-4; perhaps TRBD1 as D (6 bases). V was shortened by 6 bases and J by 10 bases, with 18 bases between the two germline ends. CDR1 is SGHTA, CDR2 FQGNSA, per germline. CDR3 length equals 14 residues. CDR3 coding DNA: TGTGCCAGCAGAACGGATTTGCAGGGGAGAAAACTGTTTTTT. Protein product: CASRTDLQGRKLFF.

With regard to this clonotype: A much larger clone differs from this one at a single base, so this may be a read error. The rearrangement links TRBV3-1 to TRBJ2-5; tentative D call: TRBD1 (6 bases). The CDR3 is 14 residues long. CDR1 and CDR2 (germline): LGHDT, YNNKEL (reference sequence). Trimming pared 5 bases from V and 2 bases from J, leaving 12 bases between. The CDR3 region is CASSIGTHQETQYF. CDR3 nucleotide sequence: TGTGCCAGCAGCATCGGGACACATCAAGAGACCCAGTACTTC.

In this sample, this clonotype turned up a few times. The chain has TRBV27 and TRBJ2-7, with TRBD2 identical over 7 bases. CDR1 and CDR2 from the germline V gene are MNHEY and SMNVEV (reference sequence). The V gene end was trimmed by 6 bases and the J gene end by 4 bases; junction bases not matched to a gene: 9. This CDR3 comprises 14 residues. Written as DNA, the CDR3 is TGTGCCAGCAGCGCGGGGGTCAGGCTTTACGAGCAGTACTTC. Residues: CASSAGVRLYEQYF.

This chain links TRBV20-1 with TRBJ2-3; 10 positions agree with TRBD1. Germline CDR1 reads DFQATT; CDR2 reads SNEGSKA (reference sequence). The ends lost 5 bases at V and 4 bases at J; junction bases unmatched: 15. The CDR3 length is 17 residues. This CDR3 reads CSADDTGTGVGADTQYF. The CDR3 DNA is TGCAGTGCTGACGATACCGGGACAGGGGTCGGCGCAGATACGCAGTATTTT.

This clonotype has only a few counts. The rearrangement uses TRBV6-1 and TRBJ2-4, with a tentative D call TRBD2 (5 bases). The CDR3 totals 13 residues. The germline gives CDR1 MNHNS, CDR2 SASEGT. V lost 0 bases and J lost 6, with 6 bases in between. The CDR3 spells CASSEAEGNIQYF. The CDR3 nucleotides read TGTGCCAGCAGTGAAGCAGAGGGAAACATTCAGTACTTC.

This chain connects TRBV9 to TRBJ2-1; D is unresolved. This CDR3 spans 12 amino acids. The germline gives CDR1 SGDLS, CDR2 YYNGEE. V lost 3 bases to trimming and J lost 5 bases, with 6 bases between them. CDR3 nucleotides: TGTGCCAGCAGCGGGACGAACAATGAGCAGTTCTTC. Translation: CASSGTNNEQFF. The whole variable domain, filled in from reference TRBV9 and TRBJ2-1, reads DSGVTQTPKHLITATGQRVTLRCSPRSGDLSVYWYQQSLDQGLQFLIQYYNGEERAKGNILERFSAQQFPDLHSELNLSSLELGDSALYFCASSGTNNEQFFGPGTRLTVL.

In DNA, the CDR3 is TGTGCCAGCAGCCAGGAACAAGAGGCACCCCTCCACTTT. The encoded protein is CASSQEQEAPLHF. The J gene is TRBJ1-6, the V gene TRBV7-2; D uncertain. CDR3 length: 13 amino acids. Trimming pared 5 bases from V and 11 bases from J, leaving 13 bases between. Germline V gene sequence: CDR1 SGHTA, CDR2 FQGNSA. The full variable domain, its missing parts supplied by reference TRBV7-2 and TRBJ1-6, is GAGVSQSPSNKVTEKGKDVELRCDPISGHTALYWYRQSLGQGLEFLIYFQGNSAPDKSGLPSDRFSAERTGGSVSTLTIQRTQQEDSAVYLCASSQEQEAPLHFGNGTRLTVT.

CDR3 sequence: CSVEWADYGYTF. As DNA, the CDR3 is TGCAGCGTTGAATGGGCAGACTATGGCTACACCTTC. This chain joins TRBV29-1 and TRBJ1-2; D gene unclear. Deletions cut 2 bases from V and 3 bases from J, with 7 bases between. Germline CDR1 and CDR2: SQVTM and ANQGSEA. The CDR3 sequence is 12 residues long.